The present TCR beta chain was sequenced within a study of cytomegalovirus exposure and HLA in healthy donors (dated by TCRdb to 2016 to 2017). In the study overall: According to an earlier analysis of around 600 of the donors, about 179 million T cells yielded 90 million to 130 million unique TCR beta sequences and about 300 Gb of sequence data. Approximately 310 gigabases of sequencing data and around 87 million unique TCR sequences were included in an early release covering 500 to 750 HLA-typed donors. The genetic ancestry cluster associated with self-reported Caucasian donors included 81% of the roughly 410 genotyped donors. The study aimed to test whether signatures of past pathogen exposure could be identified by cataloging public T cell receptors. Using immunosequencing, the study profiled T cell repertoires from about 620 subjects and related those repertoires to cytomegalovirus serostatus. Along with the 666-subject first cohort, a separate validation cohort of 120 different subjects was used. To predict cytomegalovirus infection status, the study brought together high-throughput TCR immunosequencing, statistical association of individual TCRs with disease status, and machine learning. To study patterns of TCR occurrence, a later analysis re-analyzed previously published TCR beta repertoires from several hundred donors and added high-resolution HLA genotyping. Rather than drawing on any new phenotypic data, the later analysis identified candidate immune exposures from TCR beta sequences and the way those sequences occurred across donors. In an earlier analysis of several hundred of the donors, high-throughput TCR beta sequencing was used to judge whether each TCR beta V gene segment behaved as functional or pseudogenic. Donor age, sex, ethnicity and CMV serostatus were compiled together with the repertoire data. A later genetic analysis used genome-wide SNP genotypes for about 55% of the 666 donors, treating that subset as a discovery cohort. All discovery cohort repertoires had been generated on a single sequencing platform. Class I and class II HLA loci were covered by the typing at four-digit resolution. Typing coverage differed by locus: A, B, C, DRB1 and DQB1 were typed in about 620-640 donors, DQA1 in approximately 520, DPA1 in some 600, and DPB1 in just under 490. Because of strong linkage in the cohort, roughly five DR-DQ haplotypes were treated as single units for association and clustering. On average, around 240,000 unique TCR beta nucleotide sequences were sequenced per donor among 300 to 500 genotyped donors of the cohort, with roughly a sixth of those sequences being non-productive.

Preparation of the library involved the immunoSEQ multiplex PCR assay. The multiplex PCR relied on a mix of 60 forward primers for TCR Vbeta segments and 13 reverse primers for TCR Jbeta segments. The CDR3 region of rearranged TCR beta genes was amplified from genomic DNA with a multiplex PCR assay. The Illumina HiSeq System was used to sequence the amplified TCR beta libraries as 87-base-pair reads. Under the source paper's analysis protocol: In a later analysis, tens of millions of unique TCR beta chains were counted across the 500 to 850 repertoires, and roughly 10 million of these chains were shared by at least two donors. Raw reads were error-corrected and collapsed into unique sequences by a nearest-neighbor algorithm in which closely related sequences were merged to remove PCR and sequencing errors. To assign V, D and J gene segments, CDR3 sequences were aligned to IMGT reference sequences. For a sequence to be retained, a match of at least six nucleotides was required to both a V gene segment and a J gene segment. Rearrangements were called productive when the CDR3 lacked stop codons and stayed in frame with V and J; all others were non-productive. Following IMGT convention, CDR3 was defined as the stretch from the second conserved V-encoded cysteine up to the conserved J-encoded phenylalanine. The earlier analysis of about 610 of the donors excluded sequences that lacked an unambiguous match to a single V gene segment. In an earlier analysis of approximately 610 of the donors, V segments were called functional above 56.7% productive rearrangements and were called segregating when the between-donor standard deviation exceeded 5%. To diagnose cytomegalovirus status from the catalog of TCR beta chain sequences, a statistical classification framework was built. V and J gene assignment, in a later analysis, came from comparing TCR nucleotide sequences with IMGT/GENE-DB human TR gene sequences. In a later analysis, CDR3 sequences and most-parsimonious VDJ recombination scenarios were assigned using the TCRdist pipeline. A later analysis defined each TCR beta chain by its CDR3 amino acid sequence plus V-gene family, and excluded reads lacking a unique V-gene family. As a way to deal with suspected cross-contamination and a sequencing artifact, a later analysis dropped hundreds of nucleotide sequences that were highly shared and had low generation probability. In a later analysis, a clonal expansion index for each public chain was calculated from normalized within-repertoire ranks of inferred template counts. In a later analysis, generation probabilities were computed with a VDJ recombination model fitted to out-of-frame rearrangements, and the resulting probabilities were checked against IGoR. In a later analysis, TCR-TCR, TCR-HLA and TCR-CMV co-occurrence was scored with hypergeometric tests, and a repertoire-size bias correction was applied to TCR pairs. A later analysis estimated false discovery rates by permuting HLA or CMV assignments 20 times. In a later analysis, co-occurring TCRs were grouped using DBSCAN, and TCRdist sequence similarity was added for clustering within HLA-allele-positive subsets. Repertoires with fewer than 30,000 or more than 120,000 public chains were left out of co-occurrence clustering, as were a handful of repertoires with anomalous nucleotide sharing. The table comes from immuneACCESS by way of TCRdb, which keeps in-frame sequences with V and J called. Part of the clones is missing from these tables; in studies checked, under half for an unresolved V gene and the rest for unknown reasons. Clone size and V and J calls were adopted from that table, with D and trimming inferred from the DNA. The sample's table lists a count of roughly 82,000 clones. Clones ranked in the top ten supply approximately 1.5% of the sample.

To note about this clone: This clone's antigen is unknown.

The cohort consisted of 600 to 750 healthy bone marrow donors. All cohort members were sampled while nominally healthy, although unrecorded immune exposures were likely present. The donor tested CMV seronegative, placing the donor among the roughly 350 seronegative members of the cohort. Each donor provided a peripheral blood sample, and peripheral blood mononuclear cells were used for TCR beta sequencing. The Qiagen DNeasy Blood Extraction Kit was used to extract genomic DNA from the blood cell samples. Broad study findings and their caveats: In vitro tests confirmed that a few of the cytomegalovirus-associated TCR beta chains recognize cytomegalovirus antigens. A later analysis reported that several top co-occurrence clusters appeared linked to parvovirus B19, influenza, CMV and Epstein-Barr virus. Broadly in line with IMGT annotations, most TCR beta V segments showed up in productive rearrangements about 87% or about 30% of the time in an earlier analysis of some 590 of the donors. A later analysis found that HLA-associated TCR beta chains were more clonally expanded and had lower generation probabilities than equally common non-associated chains. Most CMV-associated TCR beta chains appeared to be HLA-restricted in a later analysis, and the HLA associations seemed to be driven largely by CMV exposure. In a later analysis, over 15,000 TCR beta sequences were associated with specific HLA alleles at a false discovery rate of 0.05. Most TCR sequences were observed very rarely across donors, whereas some public TCRs were present in many individuals. A cluster of highly shared sequence variants was judged likely to represent a technical artifact of the sequencing pipeline. The authors suggested that the approach could potentially be generalized to other disease states and immunological phenotypes. CMV serostatus was the only immune exposure information available for the cohort. A total of fewer than 200 TCR beta chains were listed by the study as associated with cytomegalovirus. In both the original and validation cohorts, the classifier was reported to diagnose cytomegalovirus status with high specificity and sensitivity. Only TCR beta chains were sequenced in this cohort, and the absence of alpha or paired-chain data limited detectable features. Correlated functional status among segregating V segments might reflect linkage disequilibrium, but an unknown experimental factor could not be ruled out. In a later analysis, the rate of TCR association differed among HLA loci, with DRB1 alleles having the most associated TCRs and HLA-C alleles having the fewest. A further reported finding was that TCR beta sequences accurately predicted the HLA-A and HLA-B alleles for most subjects in the first cohort. Because HLA typing was unavailable for some donors at each locus, only the typed subset was used in association tests. Because counts were too low, around 17 rarely observed V segments, including chromosome 9 orphons, were left out of the earlier analysis of 500 to 650 of the donors. V-gene and J-gene trimming of TCR beta chains was associated with a missense DCLRE1C variant in a later genetic analysis, and the association was replicated in an independent cohort. Assigning TCR associations to individual alleles was difficult when HLA alleles, especially DR and DQ, strongly co-occurred. Roughly uniform sequencing depth across donors was assumed in presence/absence analyses, although this assumption may not hold. In a later genetic analysis, fewer N-insertions in productive TCRs were reported among donors in an Asian-associated ancestry cluster than the roughly 700-donor mean.

The material sequenced was PBMCs. The TCR sequence derives from a woman between 55 and 75 years old in good health and CMV-seronegative.

This receptor carries the CDR3 CSVEKTQGHEQYF. The nucleotide sequence reads TGCAGCGTTGAAAAAACTCAGGGCCACGAGCAGTACTTC. The V and J genes are TRBV29-1 and TRBJ2-5, with TRBD1 perhaps the D gene, on 5 matching bases. TRBJ2-7 matches the DNA end more closely, so the J call is doubtful. CDR1 SQVTM and CDR2 ANQGSEA were looked up in the germline V gene. Including cysteine and phenylalanine, the CDR3 has 13 amino acids. Solely the CDR3 DNA is kept, with 39 bases framed from the first base.